These 4 T cell receptor beta chains originate from one sample sequenced in a study of T-cell memory formation after mild COVID-19 (dated by TCRdb to the early 2020s). The receptor library was made with 5' RACE. Reads for this sample came from an Illumina NovaSeq 6000. The public sequencing data were trimmed at Q25 with fastp and processed into clonotypes with MiXCR by TCRdb, which kept only in-frame beta chains. Entries that share a CDR3 protein sequence are merged under the most common genes and DNA. For this sample the table gives 50,000 to 75,000 distinct CDR3 sequences, of which about a tenth were detected only once. Of the sample, 1.1% falls within the top ten clones. Sequencing used PBMCs or a T cell subset sorted from them (not recorded which). These receptors all come from a man between 18 and 29 years old who had mild COVID-19 (a few samples of this study predate the infection). The sample titles of this study are shuffled in the database, so cell type and time point are left out; the donor was told from shared clones.

This clonotype was seen a single time. The V gene is TRBV7-6, the J gene TRBJ2-3; 13 bases fit TRBD2. The junction had 6 bases not matched to a gene; V was cut back by 1 base and J by 2 bases. This CDR3 region has 18 residues. Germline V lookup: CDR1 SGHVS, CDR2 FNYEAQ. The CDR3 sequence is CASSLVATSGGNTDTQYF. DNA for the CDR3: TGTGCCAGCAGCTTAGTTGCGACTAGCGGGGGGAACACAGATACGCAGTATTTT.

V is TRBV9 and J is TRBJ2-3; D is undetermined. The CDR3 totals 13 residues. Germline V lookup: CDR1 SGDLS, CDR2 YYNGEE. The V and J ends lost 1 base and 2 bases respectively, with 5 bases between them. The CDR3 region is CASSVIHTDTQYF. DNA of the CDR3: TGTGCCAGCAGCGTAATCCACACAGATACGCAGTATTTT.

This clonotype was picked up a small number of times. This rearrangement joins TRBV20-1 to TRBJ1-1; D is possibly TRBD1 (5 bases). V lost 3 bases, J lost 0 bases, and 8 bases lay in between. CDR1 and CDR2 (germline): DFQATT, SNEGSKA (reference sequence). CDR3 length: 13 residues. CDR3 amino acids: CSARTELNTEAFF. The CDR3 coding sequence is TGCAGTGCTAGGACAGAACTGAACACTGAAGCTTTCTTT.

The chain combines TRBV6-6 with TRBJ1-2; perhaps TRBD1 as D (5 bases). With 8 bases removed from V and 7 bases from J, the gap between germline ends came to 20 bases. This CDR3 spans 14 amino acids. Germline lookup yields CDR1 MNHNY and CDR2 SVGAGI (reference sequence). The CDR3 coding sequence is TGTGCCAGCGCCACCCCCGGCAGGGCAACTGGCTACACCTTC. Encoded protein: CASATPGRATGYTF.